This section outlines one TCR beta chain sequence together with its context. This sample stems from a study of control samples from healthy donors and cancer patients. The CDR3 has 18 amino acids. CDR1 and CDR2 from the germline V gene are SGDLS and YYNGEE. Unmatched junction bases numbered 14, after V lost 0 bases and J lost 7 bases. Produced via immunoSEQ multiplex PCR; TCRdb's table is partial and in-frame only. The table shows 100,000 to 150,000 clones, with 75% to 95% occurring only once. Sequencing input: blood. This sequence was found in a man in his forties in good health. The rearrangement uses TRBV9 and TRBJ2-1; TRBD2 matches 9 bases. DNA for the CDR3: TGTGCCAGCAGCGTAGACGTTTTAGGAGCGGGGGGCCGAAATGAGCAGTTCTTC. This translates into CASSVDVLGAGGRNEQFF. The full variable domain, completed using reference TRBV9 and TRBJ2-1, is DSGVTQTPKHLITATGQRVTLRCSPRSGDLSVYWYQQSLDQGLQFLIQYYNGEERAKGNILERFSAQQFPDLHSELNLSSLELGDSALYFCASSVDVLGAGGRNEQFFGPGTRLTVL.